A selection of T cell receptor beta chains follows, all from one sample in a study of technical replicates of blood from several donors. Profiled with immunoSEQ multiplex PCR; TCRdb holds only in-frame clones, not every one. The table has tens of thousands of clones, about 86% seen once. The source material was PBMCs. Receptor source: a human donor in good health. Some clones in this sample may be carry-over from other donors' samples. CDR3s include the opening cysteine and the closing phenylalanine or tryptophan. Fields, in order: J gene, D gene, clone size, V gene, CDR3 length, CDR3 DNA, CDR3 protein. A D gene is named only where the DNA matches it firmly. The listing skips clone size in some rows; elsewhere it reads once, few, many or a size class.

TRBJ1-6,-,few,TRBV6-5,13,TGTGCCAGTTGTAGGAGCTATAATTCACCCCTCCACTTT,CASCRSYNSPLHF
TRBJ2-7,-,-,TRBV4-1,13,TGCGCCAGCAGCGCCTGGGACACGAGGGAGCAGTACTTC,CASSAWDTREQYF
TRBJ1-4,TRBD1,once,TRBV5-4,15,TGTGCCAGCAGCAAACAAGACAGGGGAGGTGAAAAACTGTTTTTT,CASSKQDRGGEKLFF
TRBJ1-5,-,once,TRBV11-2,14,TGTGCCAGCAGTTATACTTCGGGCAATCAGCCCCAGCATTTT,CASSYTSGNQPQHF
TRBJ1-4,-,-,TRBV5-1,16,TGCGCCAGCAGCCCCCCCGACTTTCCCAAGAGGGAAAAACTGTTTTTT,CASSPPDFPKREKLFF
TRBJ2-4,TRBD1,-,TRBV4-1,16,TGCGCCAGCAGCCACCTGACAGGGGGCACCAAAAACATTCAGTACTTC,CASSHLTGGTKNIQYF
TRBJ1-2,TRBD1,-,TRBV5-1,17,TGCGCCAGCAGCCAGTCCCCAGATACAGGGGGCCGCTATGGCTACACCTTC,CASSQSPDTGGRYGYTF
TRBJ1-3,-,-,TRBV6-1,15,TGTGCCAGCAGGCTCGATCGGAGCTCTGGAAACACCATATATTTT,CASRLDRSSGNTIYF
TRBJ2-2,-,-,TRBV5-1,13,TGCGCCAGCAGCTTCCGGGGCACCGGGGAGCTGTTTTTT,CASSFRGTGELFF
TRBJ1-6,-,-,TRBV30,15,TGTGCCTGGAGTATGGGGGGGCAGGGTTACTCACCCCTCCACTTT,CAWSMGGQGYSPLHF
TRBJ2-7,-,-,TRBV7-9,11,TGTGCCAGCAGCCGCGAACGGGAGCAGTACTTC,CASSREREQYF
TRBJ2-2,-,once,TRBV12-5,15,TGTGCTAGTGGTTTAAGGGGGGGCCATACCGGGGAGCTGTTTTTT,CASGLRGGHTGELFF
TRBJ2-7,-,-,TRBV7-2,15,TGTGCCAGCAGCTCCCGAGTGACAGTTGCCCACGAGCAGTACTTC,CASSSRVTVAHEQYF
TRBJ2-1,TRBD2,-,TRBV9,15,TGTGCCAGCAGCGTAGGGGGGGAGGGCCTATATGAGCAGTTCTTC,CASSVGGEGLYEQFF
TRBJ2-7,-,-,TRBV25-1,16,TGTGCCAGCAGTGACTGGGGCGGAGGGGGGGGCTACGAGCAGTACTTC,CASSDWGGGGGYEQYF
TRBJ2-7,-,-,TRBV6-4,19,TGTGCCAGCAGTGACGACACACTGGGGCTTCCAGGAGGGGCTTACGAGCAGTACTTC,CASSDDTLGLPGGAYEQYF
TRBJ2-1,TRBD1,once,TRBV4-1,15,TGCGCCAGCAGCCAAGTCGGGACAGGGGTAGGGGAGCAGTTCTTC,CASSQVGTGVGEQFF
TRBJ1-2,-,-,TRBV6-1,17,TGTGCCAGCAGTGAATGGCAGGGGCTACCCCCCTCGTATGGCTACACCTTC,CASSEWQGLPPSYGYTF
TRBJ1-1,-,-,TRBV6-5,14,TGTGCCAGCAGTTACAGTGGCAGAGGGACTGAAGCTTTCTTT,CASSYSGRGTEAFF
TRBJ1-2,TRBD1,-,TRBV7-2,16,TGTGCCAGCAGCTTGAGCTCCGGGGGGACAGGGGTCGGCTACACCTTC,CASSLSSGGTGVGYTF
TRBJ1-3,-,once,TRBV19,13,TGTGCCAGTAGTGTGAGCTCTGGAAACACCATATATTTT,CASSVSSGNTIYF
TRBJ2-7,-,-,TRBV5-1,15,TGCGCCAGCAGCTTGGAATTCGGCTGGGGCCACGAGCAGTACTTC,CASSLEFGWGHEQYF
TRBJ2-3,TRBD1,-,TRBV23-1,17,TGCGCCAGCAGTCAATCGAACAGGGGGCCTAGCACAGATACGCAGTATTTT,CASSQSNRGPSTDTQYF
TRBJ2-3,TRBD2,-,TRBV4-2,15,TGTGCCAGCAGCCCTCGACTAGCGGGGTCAGATACGCAGTATTTT,CASSPRLAGSDTQYF
TRBJ1-1,-,-,TRBV5-1,14,TGCGCCAGCAGCTTGCGGGGTTACGGCACTGAAGCTTTCTTT,CASSLRGYGTEAFF
TRBJ2-3,-,-,TRBV7-2,16,TGTGCCAGCAGCTTAGCGTGGACAACCAGGGCAGATACGCAGTATTTT,CASSLAWTTRADTQYF
TRBJ2-7,-,-,TRBV7-2,14,TGTGCCAGCAGCTTAGTAGGGGGTCCCTACGAGCAGTACTTC,CASSLVGGPYEQYF
TRBJ2-7,TRBD1,-,TRBV18,14,TGTGCCAGCTCAGTGGACAGGTCTGGTGACGAGCAGTACTTC,CASSVDRSGDEQYF
TRBJ2-1,-,once,TRBV7-9,13,TGTGCCTCGGACCCCCAGCGGATAAATGAGCAGTTCTTC,CASDPQRINEQFF
TRBJ2-1,-,-,TRBV11-3,15,TGTGCCAGCAGCTTAGGGCGACAGGATGTCGATGAGCAGTTCTTC,CASSLGRQDVDEQFF
TRBJ1-5,TRBD1,-,TRBV2,14,TGTGCCAGCATAGCCGACAGGGGCAATCAGCCCCAGCATTTT,CASIADRGNQPQHF
TRBJ1-5,-,-,TRBV19,14,TGTGCCAGTAGTATAGGCGGGCCCTCTGAGCCCCAGCATTTT,CASSIGGPSEPQHF
TRBJ2-3,-,-,TRBV4-3,14,TGCGCCAGCAGCCAAGCGACGCTTCGAGGCTCCCAGTATTTT,CASSQATLRGSQYF
TRBJ2-7,-,-,TRBV27,13,TGTGCCAGCAGTTTCCCGGGGAGTTACGAGCAGTACTTC,CASSFPGSYEQYF
TRBJ2-5,TRBD1,-,TRBV27,16,TGTGCCAGCAGTCCGCTCAAACAGGGGGCTCGGGAGACCCAGTACTTC,CASSPLKQGARETQYF
TRBJ1-1,TRBD1,-,TRBV7-9,14,TGTGCCAGCAGACGAGGGACAGTGAACACTGAAGCTTTCTTT,CASRRGTVNTEAFF
TRBJ1-5,-,-,TRBV4-1,14,TGCGCCAGCAGCCGCCGGGACTTAAATCAGCCCCAGCATTTT,CASSRRDLNQPQHF
TRBJ2-7,TRBD2,few,TRBV5-6,18,TGTGCCAGCAGCTCGCTGGATATTTATAGCGGGCAATCCTACGAGCAGTACTTC,CASSSLDIYSGQSYEQYF
TRBJ2-7,TRBD2,-,TRBV27,17,TGTGCCAGCAGTTTAGTCGGGGTTGGGGCGGGGGGTTCCGAGCAGTACTTC,CASSLVGVGAGGSEQYF
TRBJ1-6,-,-,TRBV19,17,TGTGCCAGTAGTATTATTAAGGGTCCGGGGTCGGATTCACCCCTCCACTTT,CASSIIKGPGSDSPLHF
TRBJ1-1,-,-,TRBV7-3,14,TGTGCCAGCAGCTTAATACAGCTGAACACTGAAGCTTTCTTT,CASSLIQLNTEAFF
TRBJ2-1,TRBD2,-,TRBV9,14,TGTGCCAGCAGCCCGGGACTAGCGGCAGGGGAGCAGTTCTTC,CASSPGLAAGEQFF
TRBJ2-3,TRBD2,-,TRBV7-9,14,TGTGCACTCAGCGTCCTAGCGGGGGCAGATACGCAGTATTTT,CALSVLAGADTQYF
TRBJ2-3,-,once,TRBV20-1,10,TGCAGTGCTAGTAGGGGTACGCAGTATTTT,CSASRGTQYF
TRBJ2-7,-,-,TRBV7-3,15,TGTGCCAGCAGCTTAACCCCGGACAGCTCCTACGAGCAGTACTTC,CASSLTPDSSYEQYF
TRBJ2-5,-,-,TRBV7-9,15,TGTGCCAGCAGCTCACTAGAGGACCAGAGGGAGACCCAGTACTTC,CASSSLEDQRETQYF
TRBJ2-2,-,few,TRBV10-2,16,TGCGCCAGCAGACCCGCGGAAACTAGAAACACCGGGGAGCTGTTTTTT,CASRPAETRNTGELFF
TRBJ2-7,TRBD2,-,TRBV18,14,TGTGCCAGCTCATCATCTAGCGGGAGAAGCGAGCAGTACTTC,CASSSSSGRSEQYF
TRBJ1-3,-,-,TRBV10-3,15,TGTGCCATCGGAGGGGGGGGTTCCCCTGGAAACACCATATATTTT,CAIGGGGSPGNTIYF
TRBJ2-7,TRBD2,once,TRBV7-8,15,TGTGCCAGCAGATTAGAGGGACTAGCTGTCCACGAGCAGTACTTC,CASRLEGLAVHEQYF
TRBJ2-5,TRBD2,-,TRBV19,15,TGTGCCAGTAGCGTCCTAGCGGGGACTCGGGAGACCCAGTACTTC,CASSVLAGTRETQYF
TRBJ2-3,TRBD2,-,TRBV2,14,TGTGCCGGAAGGAGTAGCGGGCTCACAGATACGCAGTATTTT,CAGRSSGLTDTQYF
TRBJ1-2,TRBD1,-,TRBV6-7,20,TGTGCCAGCAGTTACAGGGTCTTTCGTACAGGGGCCTTATCTAACTATGGCTACACCTTC,CASSYRVFRTGALSNYGYTF
TRBJ2-1,-,-,TRBV4-2,14,TGTGCCAGCAGCCAAGGTACTAGCATCAATGAGCAGTTCTTC,CASSQGTSINEQFF
TRBJ1-5,TRBD1,-,TRBV10-3,14,TGTGCCATCAGTGAACAGGGGGCAGGGCAGCCCCAGCATTTT,CAISEQGAGQPQHF